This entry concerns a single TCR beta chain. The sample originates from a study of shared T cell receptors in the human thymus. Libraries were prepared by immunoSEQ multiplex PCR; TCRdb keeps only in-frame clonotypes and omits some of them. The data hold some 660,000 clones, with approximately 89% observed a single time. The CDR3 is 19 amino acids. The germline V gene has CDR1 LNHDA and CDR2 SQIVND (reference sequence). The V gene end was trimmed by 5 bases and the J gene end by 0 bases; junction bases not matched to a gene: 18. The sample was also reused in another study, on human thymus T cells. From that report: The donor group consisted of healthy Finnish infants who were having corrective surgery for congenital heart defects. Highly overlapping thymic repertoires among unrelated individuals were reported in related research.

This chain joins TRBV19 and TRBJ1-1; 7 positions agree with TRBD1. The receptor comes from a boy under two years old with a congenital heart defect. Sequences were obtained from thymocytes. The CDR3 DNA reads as TGTGCCAGTAGTTATCTCGGACAGGACGAACCTTACATGAACACTGAAGCTTTCTTT. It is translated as CASSYLGQDEPYMNTEAFF.